This paragraph covers one T cell receptor beta chain sequence. This sample was taken from a study of OX40 agonist ivuxolimab in advanced cancers. V was shortened by 11 bases and J by 5 bases, with 16 bases between the two germline ends. The CDR3 runs 13 residues. CDR1 is ENHRY and CDR2 is SYGVKD in the germline V gene. Repertoires were generated with immunoSEQ multiplex PCR, while TCRdb's copy carries only in-frame clones and drops some. The table lists around 95,000 clones, 90% to 95% of them singletons. This TCR was recovered from an adult with an advanced solid tumor such as melanoma, head and neck, liver or kidney cancer. The sequenced sample was CD4+ or CD8+ T cells sorted from blood, obtained in a trial of the OX40 agonist ivuxolimab. This rearrangement joins TRBV10-3 to TRBJ2-1, with D tentatively TRBD2 (6 bases). CDR3 residues: CAAVGLLHNEQFF. Here the CDR3 DNA reads TGTGCCGCCGTCGGACTACTCCACAATGAGCAGTTCTTC.